A selection of T cell receptor beta chains follows, all from one sample in a study of T cells in localized non-small cell lung cancer. This table comes from immunoSEQ multiplex PCR, and its TCRdb copy is limited to in-frame clones, with some not included. The table has about 5,600 clones, 25% to 30% seen once. The sequencing here drew on lung tumor tissue, taken before any cancer treatment. The origin of the receptors is a female donor older than 55 with stage I lung adenocarcinoma. CDR3s include the opening cysteine and the closing phenylalanine or tryptophan. Each record gives: clone size, J gene, V gene, D gene, CDR3 DNA, CDR3 protein. The D gene is left open where the match is weak. For some rows the clone size is stated as once, few or many, or as a class when expanded; others skip it.

>few|TRBJ2-1|TRBV6-8|TRBD2
TGTGCCAGCAGTTACTCGCTAGCGGGGGGGCTGGAGCAGTTCTTC
CASSYSLAGGLEQFF
>NA|TRBJ2-7|TRBV28|NA
TGTGCCAGCAGTTCCGGGACACCCCACGAGCAGTACTTC
CASSSGTPHEQYF
>NA|TRBJ1-3|TRBV19|TRBD1
TGTGCCAGTAGCGGGACAGACGGAAACACCATATATTTT
CASSGTDGNTIYF
>few|TRBJ2-7|TRBV11-3|NA
TGTGCCAGCAGCTTGGCCGGAGACACATCCTACGAGCAGTACTTC
CASSLAGDTSYEQYF
>few|TRBJ2-1|TRBV19|TRBD2
TGTGCCAGTACCCAACTAGCGGGGGGTTACAATGAGCAGTTCTTC
CASTQLAGGYNEQFF
>NA|TRBJ2-2|TRBV29-1|NA
TGCAGCGTTGAAGGAGACAGGGCGGGGACCGGGGAGCTGTTTTTT
CSVEGDRAGTGELFF
>NA|TRBJ1-4|TRBV6-4|TRBD1
TGTGCCAGCAGTGACAGACGGACAGGCGCTACTGAAAAACTGTTTTTT
CASSDRRTGATEKLFF
>few|TRBJ1-2|TRBV4-1|NA
TGCGCCAGCAGTCCCAAGTATGACAGCTTTAGCTATGGCTACACCTTC
CASSPKYDSFSYGYTF
>NA|TRBJ2-3|TRBV25-1|TRBD2
TGTGCCAGTGTGGGGAGGGACACTCGGACTAGCGGGACAGATACGCAGTATTTT
CASVGRDTRTSGTDTQYF
>NA|TRBJ2-1|TRBV18|NA
TGTGCCAGCTCACCACCGAAGGTTGATGAGCAGTTCTTC
CASSPPKVDEQFF
>NA|TRBJ2-7|TRBV11-3|TRBD1
TGTGCCAGCAGCTTAGACAGGGGGCCTAACGAGCAGTACTTC
CASSLDRGPNEQYF
>medium-sized|TRBJ2-7|TRBV11-3|TRBD2
TGTGCCAGCAGCCCGACTAGCGGGAGCGTCTACGAGCAGTACTTC
CASSPTSGSVYEQYF
>NA|TRBJ2-3|TRBV11-3|TRBD1
TGTGCCAGCAGCTTAGGGGACAGGGGGACAGATACGCAGTATTTT
CASSLGDRGTDTQYF
>NA|TRBJ2-7|TRBV25-1|NA
TGTGCCAGCAGTGAACCGAGACAGCCCTACGAGCAGTACTTC
CASSEPRQPYEQYF
>NA|TRBJ2-7|TRBV6-8|NA
TGTGCCAGCAGTTGGGACGAGAGCTCCTACGAGCAGTACTTC
CASSWDESSYEQYF
>NA|TRBJ2-5|TRBV1|NA
TGCGCCAGCAGCCATAGGGGGGAGACCCAGTACTTC
CASSHRGETQYF
>NA|TRBJ2-5|TRBV5-1|NA
TGCGCCAGCAGCTTGACAGGGGCGGGGAAAGAGACCCAGTACTTC
CASSLTGAGKETQYF
>NA|TRBJ2-1|TRBV7-1|NA
TGTGCCAGCAGCTACGACAGTACAGACAATGAGCAGTTCTTC
CASSYDSTDNEQFF